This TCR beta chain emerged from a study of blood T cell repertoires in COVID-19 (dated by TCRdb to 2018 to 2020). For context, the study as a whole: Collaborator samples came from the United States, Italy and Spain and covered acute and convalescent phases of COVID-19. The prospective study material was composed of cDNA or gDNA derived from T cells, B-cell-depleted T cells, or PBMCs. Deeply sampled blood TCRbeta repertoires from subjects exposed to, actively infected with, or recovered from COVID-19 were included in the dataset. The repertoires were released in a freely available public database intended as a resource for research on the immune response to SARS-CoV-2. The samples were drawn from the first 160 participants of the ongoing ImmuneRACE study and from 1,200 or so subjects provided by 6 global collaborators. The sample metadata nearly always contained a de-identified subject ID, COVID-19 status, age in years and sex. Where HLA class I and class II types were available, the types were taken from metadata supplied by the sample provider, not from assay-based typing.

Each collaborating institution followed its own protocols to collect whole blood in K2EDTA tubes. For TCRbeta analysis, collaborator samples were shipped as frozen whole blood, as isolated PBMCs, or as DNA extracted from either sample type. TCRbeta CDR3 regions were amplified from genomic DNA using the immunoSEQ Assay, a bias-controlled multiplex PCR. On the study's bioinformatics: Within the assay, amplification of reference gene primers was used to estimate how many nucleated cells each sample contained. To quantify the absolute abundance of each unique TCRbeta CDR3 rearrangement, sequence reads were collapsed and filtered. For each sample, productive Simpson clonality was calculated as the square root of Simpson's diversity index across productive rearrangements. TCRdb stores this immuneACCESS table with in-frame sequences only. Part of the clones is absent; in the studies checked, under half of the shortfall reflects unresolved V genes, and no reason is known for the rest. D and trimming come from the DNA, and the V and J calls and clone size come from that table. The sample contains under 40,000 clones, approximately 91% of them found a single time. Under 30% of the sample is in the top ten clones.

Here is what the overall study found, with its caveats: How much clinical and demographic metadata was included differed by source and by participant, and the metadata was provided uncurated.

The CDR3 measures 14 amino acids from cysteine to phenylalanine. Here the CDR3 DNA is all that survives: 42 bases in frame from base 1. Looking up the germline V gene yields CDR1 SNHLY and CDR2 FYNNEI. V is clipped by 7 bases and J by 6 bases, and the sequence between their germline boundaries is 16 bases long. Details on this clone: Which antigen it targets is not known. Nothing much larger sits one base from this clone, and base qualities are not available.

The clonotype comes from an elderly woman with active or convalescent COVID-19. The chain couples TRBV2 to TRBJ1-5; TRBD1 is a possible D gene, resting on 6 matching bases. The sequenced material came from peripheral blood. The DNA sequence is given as TGTGCCAGCACATTTTACAGGGAAGGTCAGCCCCAGCATTTT. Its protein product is CASTFYREGQPQHF.